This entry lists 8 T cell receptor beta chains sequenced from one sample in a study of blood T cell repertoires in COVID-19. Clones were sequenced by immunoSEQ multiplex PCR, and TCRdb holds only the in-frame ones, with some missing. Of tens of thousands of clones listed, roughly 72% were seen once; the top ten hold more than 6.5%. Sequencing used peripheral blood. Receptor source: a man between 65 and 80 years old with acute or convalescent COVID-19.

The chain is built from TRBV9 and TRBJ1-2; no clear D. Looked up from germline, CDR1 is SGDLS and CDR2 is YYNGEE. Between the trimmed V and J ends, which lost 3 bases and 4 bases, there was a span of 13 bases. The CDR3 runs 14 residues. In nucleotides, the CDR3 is TGTGCCAGCAGCGCGGAGGACGCGAGCTATGGCTACACCTTC. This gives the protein CASSAEDASYGYTF.

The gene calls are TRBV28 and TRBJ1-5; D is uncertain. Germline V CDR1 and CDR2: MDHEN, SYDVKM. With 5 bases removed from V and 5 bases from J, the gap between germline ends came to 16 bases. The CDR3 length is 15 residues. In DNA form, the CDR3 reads TGTGCCAGCAGTCCCGTAGCCGGATGGGATCAGCCCCAGCATTTT. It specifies CASSPVAGWDQPQHF.

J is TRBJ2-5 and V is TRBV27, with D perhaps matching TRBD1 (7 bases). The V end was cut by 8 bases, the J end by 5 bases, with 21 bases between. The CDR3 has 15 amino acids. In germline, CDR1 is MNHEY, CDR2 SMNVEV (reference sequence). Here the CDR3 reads CASQGGQSGMETQYF. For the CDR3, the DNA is TGTGCCAGCCAGGGGGGACAATCAGGGATGGAGACCCAGTACTTC.

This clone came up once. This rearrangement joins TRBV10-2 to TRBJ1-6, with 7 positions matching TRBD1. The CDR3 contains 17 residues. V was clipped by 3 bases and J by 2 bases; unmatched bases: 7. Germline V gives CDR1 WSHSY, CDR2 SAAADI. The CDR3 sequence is CASSDDRATTYNSPLHF. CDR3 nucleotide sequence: TGCGCCAGCAGTGACGACAGGGCTACAACCTATAATTCACCCCTCCACTTT.

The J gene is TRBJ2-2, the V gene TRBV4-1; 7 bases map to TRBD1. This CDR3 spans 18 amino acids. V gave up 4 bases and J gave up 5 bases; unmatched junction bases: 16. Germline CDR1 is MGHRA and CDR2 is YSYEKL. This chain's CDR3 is CASSRGQGDLGMTGELFF. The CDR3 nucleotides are TGCGCCAGCAGCCGTGGGCAGGGGGATTTGGGGATGACCGGGGAGCTGTTTTTT.

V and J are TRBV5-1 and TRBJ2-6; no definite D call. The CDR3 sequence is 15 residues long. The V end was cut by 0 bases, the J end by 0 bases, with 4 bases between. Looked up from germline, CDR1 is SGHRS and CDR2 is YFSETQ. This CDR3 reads CASSLGSSGANVLTF. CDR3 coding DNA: TGCGCCAGCAGCTTGGGCAGCTCTGGGGCCAACGTCCTGACTTTC.

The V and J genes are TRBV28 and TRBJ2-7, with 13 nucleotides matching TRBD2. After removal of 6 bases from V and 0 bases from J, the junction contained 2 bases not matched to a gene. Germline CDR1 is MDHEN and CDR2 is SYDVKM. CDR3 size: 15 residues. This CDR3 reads CASRGLAGLSYEQYF. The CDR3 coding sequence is TGTGCCAGCAGGGGACTAGCGGGGCTCTCCTACGAGCAGTACTTC.

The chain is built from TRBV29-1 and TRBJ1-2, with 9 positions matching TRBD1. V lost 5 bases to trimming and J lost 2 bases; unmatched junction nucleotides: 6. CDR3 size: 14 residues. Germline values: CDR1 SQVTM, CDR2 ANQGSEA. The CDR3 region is CSVRTGALNYGYTF. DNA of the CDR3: TGCAGCGTTCGGACAGGGGCCCTCAACTATGGCTACACCTTC. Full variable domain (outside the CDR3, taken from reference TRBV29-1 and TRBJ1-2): SAVISQKPSRDICQRGTSLTIQCQVDSQVTMMFWYRQQPGQSLTLIATANQGSEATYESGFVIDKFPISRPNLTFSTLTVSNMSPEDSSIYLCSVRTGALNYGYTFGSGTRLTVV.